This T cell receptor beta chain is from a study of blood T cell repertoires in COVID-19. At the level of the study: Sample material is recorded as cDNA or gDNA derived from T cells, B-cell-depleted T cells, or PBMCs.

Adults between roughly 18 and 89 years of age took part from under 30 US areas. Participants' reported clinical history set cohort assignment. Trimming left V 1 base short and J 3 bases short, with 10 bases between. This CDR3 is built from 14 residues. CDR1 and CDR2 from the germline V gene are SGHNT and YENEEA. Source study methods: Researchers report that nucleated cell counts were estimated from reference gene primer amplification. Clones were read by immunoSEQ multiplex PCR, and TCRdb kept only the in-frame ones, dropping some. The DNA was the basis for D and trimming; V, J and clone size are from that table. The data show 150,000 to 200,000 clones, with approximately 82% seen just once and around 5.2% held by the top ten.

This sequence was found in an older woman with acute COVID-19. This chain uses TRBV11-3 with TRBJ2-7; weak D call: TRBD1 (6 bases). The material sequenced was PBMCs or T cells enriched from blood (not recorded which). The CDR3, as DNA: TGTGCCAGCAGCTTAGGCGGACAGAGCTACGAGCAGTACTTC. Protein sequence: CASSLGGQSYEQYF.